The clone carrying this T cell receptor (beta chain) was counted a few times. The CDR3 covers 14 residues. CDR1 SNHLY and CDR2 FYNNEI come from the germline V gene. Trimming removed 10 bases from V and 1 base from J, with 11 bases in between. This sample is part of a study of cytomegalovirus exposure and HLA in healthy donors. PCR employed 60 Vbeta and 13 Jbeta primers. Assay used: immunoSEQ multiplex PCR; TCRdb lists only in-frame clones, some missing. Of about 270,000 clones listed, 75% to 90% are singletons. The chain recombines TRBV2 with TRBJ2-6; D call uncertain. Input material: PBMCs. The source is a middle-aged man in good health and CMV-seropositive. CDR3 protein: CANKAVSGANVLTF. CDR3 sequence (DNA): TGTGCCAACAAGGCGGTTTCTGGGGCCAACGTCCTGACTTTC.